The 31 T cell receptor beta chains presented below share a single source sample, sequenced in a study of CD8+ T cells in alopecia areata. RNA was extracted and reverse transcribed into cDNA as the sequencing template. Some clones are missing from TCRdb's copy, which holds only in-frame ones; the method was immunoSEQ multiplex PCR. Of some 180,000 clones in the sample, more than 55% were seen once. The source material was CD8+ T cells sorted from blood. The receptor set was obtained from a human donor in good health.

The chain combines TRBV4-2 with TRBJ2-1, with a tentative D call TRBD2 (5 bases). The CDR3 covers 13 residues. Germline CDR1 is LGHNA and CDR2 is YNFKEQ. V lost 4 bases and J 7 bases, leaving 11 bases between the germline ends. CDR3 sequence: CASSPGRGNEQFF. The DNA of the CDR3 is TGTGCCAGCAGCCCGGGCCGGGGTAATGAGCAGTTCTTC.

The CDR3 DNA follows: TGTGCCAGCAGCCAAGAGGACGGAGCCTTATACGAGCAGTACTTC. This sequence encodes CASSQEDGALYEQYF. V usage is TRBV4-2 and J usage is TRBJ2-7; D unresolved. This CDR3 region has 15 residues. V was cut by 0 bases and J by 4 bases, with 13 bases left in between. The germline CDR1 and CDR2 sequences are LGHNA and YNFKEQ.

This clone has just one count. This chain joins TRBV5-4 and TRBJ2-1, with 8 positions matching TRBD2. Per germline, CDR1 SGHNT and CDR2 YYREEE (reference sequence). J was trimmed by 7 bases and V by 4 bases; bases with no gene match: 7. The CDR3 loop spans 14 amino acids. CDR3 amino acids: CASSPGLVINEQFF. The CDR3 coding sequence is TGTGCCAGCAGCCCGGGACTAGTAATAAATGAGCAGTTCTTC.

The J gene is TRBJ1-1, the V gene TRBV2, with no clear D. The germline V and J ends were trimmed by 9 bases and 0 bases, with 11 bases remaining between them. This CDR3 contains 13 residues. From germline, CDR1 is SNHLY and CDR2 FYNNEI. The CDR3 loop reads CARYIELNTEAFF. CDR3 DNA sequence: TGTGCCAGATACATTGAGTTGAACACTGAAGCTTTCTTT.

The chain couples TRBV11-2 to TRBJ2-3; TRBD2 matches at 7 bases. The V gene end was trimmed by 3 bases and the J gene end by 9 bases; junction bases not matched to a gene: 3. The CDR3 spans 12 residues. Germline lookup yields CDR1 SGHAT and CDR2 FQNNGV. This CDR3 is CASSLLAATQYF. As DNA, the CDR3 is TGTGCCAGCAGCTTGCTAGCGGCCACGCAGTATTTT.

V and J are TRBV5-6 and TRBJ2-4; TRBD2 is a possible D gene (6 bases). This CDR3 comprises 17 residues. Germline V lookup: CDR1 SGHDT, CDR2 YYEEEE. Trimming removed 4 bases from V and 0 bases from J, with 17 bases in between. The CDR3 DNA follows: TGTGCCAGCAGCACCCCGGGACTTCCCCTAGCCAAAAACATTCAGTACTTC. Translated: CASSTPGLPLAKNIQYF.

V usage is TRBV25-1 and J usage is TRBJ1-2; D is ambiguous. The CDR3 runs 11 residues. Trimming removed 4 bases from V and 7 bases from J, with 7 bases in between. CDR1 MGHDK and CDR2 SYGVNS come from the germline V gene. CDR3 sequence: CASSGAGGYTF. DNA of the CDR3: TGTGCCAGCAGTGGAGCGGGTGGCTACACCTTC.

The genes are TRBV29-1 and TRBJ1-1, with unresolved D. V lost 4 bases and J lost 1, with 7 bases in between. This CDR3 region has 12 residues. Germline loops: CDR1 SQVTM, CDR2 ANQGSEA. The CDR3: CSVVSENTEAFF. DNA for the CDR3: TGCAGCGTTGTCTCAGAGAACACTGAAGCTTTCTTT.

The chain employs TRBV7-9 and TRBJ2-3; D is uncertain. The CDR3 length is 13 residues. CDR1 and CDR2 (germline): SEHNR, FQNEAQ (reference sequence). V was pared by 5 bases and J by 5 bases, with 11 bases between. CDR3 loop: CASSPLRGDTQYF. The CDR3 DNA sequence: TGTGCCAGCAGCCCCCTGAGAGGAGATACGCAGTATTTT.

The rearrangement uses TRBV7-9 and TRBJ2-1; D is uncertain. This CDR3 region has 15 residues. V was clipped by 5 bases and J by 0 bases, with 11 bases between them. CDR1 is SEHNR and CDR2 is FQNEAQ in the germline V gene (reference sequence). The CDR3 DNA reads TGTGCCAGCAGCGCAAACTGGAACTCCTACAATGAGCAGTTCTTC. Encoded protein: CASSANWNSYNEQFF.

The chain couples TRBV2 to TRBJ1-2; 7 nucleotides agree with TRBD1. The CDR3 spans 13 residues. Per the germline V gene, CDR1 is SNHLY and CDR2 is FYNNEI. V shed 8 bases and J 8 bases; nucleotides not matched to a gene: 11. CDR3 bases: TGTGCCAGCTGGGAGGGGGCCGCGAAAGGCTACACCTTC. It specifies CASWEGAAKGYTF.

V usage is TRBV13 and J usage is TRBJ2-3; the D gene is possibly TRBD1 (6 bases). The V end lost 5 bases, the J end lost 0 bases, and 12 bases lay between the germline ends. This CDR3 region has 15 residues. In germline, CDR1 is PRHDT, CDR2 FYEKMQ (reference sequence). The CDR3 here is CASSPGDISTDTQYF. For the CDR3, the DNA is TGTGCCAGCAGCCCCGGGGACATCAGCACAGATACGCAGTATTTT.

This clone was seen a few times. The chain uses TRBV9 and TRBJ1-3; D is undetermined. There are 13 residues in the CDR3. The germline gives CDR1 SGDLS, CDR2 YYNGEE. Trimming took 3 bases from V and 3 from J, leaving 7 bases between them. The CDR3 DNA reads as TGTGCCAGCAGCGCCCGCGTTGGAAACACCATATATTTT. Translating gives CASSARVGNTIYF.

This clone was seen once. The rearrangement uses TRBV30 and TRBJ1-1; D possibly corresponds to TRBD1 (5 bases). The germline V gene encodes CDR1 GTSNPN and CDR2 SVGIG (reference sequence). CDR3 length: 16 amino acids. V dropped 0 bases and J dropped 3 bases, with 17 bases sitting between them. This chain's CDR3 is CAWSVPRQGLDTEAFF. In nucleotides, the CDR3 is TGTGCCTGGAGTGTACCGCGGCAGGGTTTGGACACTGAAGCTTTCTTT. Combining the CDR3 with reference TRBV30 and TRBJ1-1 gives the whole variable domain SQTIHQWPATLVQPVGSPLSLECTVEGTSNPNLYWYRQAAGRGLQLLFYSVGIGQISSEVPQNLSASRPQDRQFILSSKKLLLSDSGFYLCAWSVPRQGLDTEAFFGQGTRLTVV.

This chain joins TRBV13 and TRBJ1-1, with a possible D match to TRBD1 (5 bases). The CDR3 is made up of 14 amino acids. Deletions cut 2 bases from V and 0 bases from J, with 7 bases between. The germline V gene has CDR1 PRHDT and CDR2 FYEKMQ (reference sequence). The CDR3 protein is CASSLNRMNTEAFF. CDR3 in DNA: TGTGCCAGCAGCTTAAACAGGATGAACACTGAAGCTTTCTTT.

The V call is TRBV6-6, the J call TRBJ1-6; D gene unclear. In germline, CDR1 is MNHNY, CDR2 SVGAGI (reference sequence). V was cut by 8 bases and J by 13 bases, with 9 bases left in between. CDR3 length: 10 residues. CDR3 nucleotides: TGTGCCAGCGGTTCCCCTCCCCTCCACTTT. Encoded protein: CASGSPPLHF.

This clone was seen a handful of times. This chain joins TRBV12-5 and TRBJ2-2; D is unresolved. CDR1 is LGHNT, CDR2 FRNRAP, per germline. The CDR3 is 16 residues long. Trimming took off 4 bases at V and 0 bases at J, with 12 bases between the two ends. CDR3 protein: CASGYLLQPNTGELFF. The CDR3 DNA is TGTGCTAGTGGTTACCTTCTACAGCCGAACACCGGGGAGCTGTTTTTT.

Written as DNA, the CDR3 is TGTGCCAGCAGCTCAGAGGGACAGGGAGAGACCCAGTACTTC. Protein sequence: CASSSEGQGETQYF. V gene TRBV13 combines with J gene TRBJ2-5; the match to TRBD1 covers 9 bases. V was clipped by 4 bases and J by 4 bases; unmatched bases: 4. The germline V gene has CDR1 PRHDT and CDR2 FYEKMQ (reference sequence). This CDR3 has 14 amino acids. The full variable domain, completed using reference TRBV13 and TRBJ2-5, is AAGVIQSPRHLIKEKRETATLKCYPIPRHDTVYWYQQGPGQDPQFLISFYEKMQSDKGSIPDRFSAQQFSDYHSELNMSSLELGDSALYFCASSSEGQGETQYFGPGTRLLVL.

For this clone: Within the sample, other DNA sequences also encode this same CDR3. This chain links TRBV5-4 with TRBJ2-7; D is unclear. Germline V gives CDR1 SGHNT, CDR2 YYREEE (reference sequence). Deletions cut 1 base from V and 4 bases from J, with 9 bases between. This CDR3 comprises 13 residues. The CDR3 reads CASSLSGVYEQYF. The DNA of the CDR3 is TGTGCCAGCAGCTTGAGTGGGGTGTACGAGCAGTACTTC. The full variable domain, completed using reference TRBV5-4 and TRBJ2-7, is ETGVTQSPTHLIKTRGQQVTLRCSSQSGHNTVSWYQQALGQGPQFIFQYYREEENGRGNFPPRFSGLQFPNYSSELNVNALELDDSALYLCASSLSGVYEQYFGPGTRLTVT.

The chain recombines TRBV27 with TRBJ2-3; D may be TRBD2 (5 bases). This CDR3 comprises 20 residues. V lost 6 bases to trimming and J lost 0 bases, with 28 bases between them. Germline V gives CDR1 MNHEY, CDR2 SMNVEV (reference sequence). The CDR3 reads CASRFRTAILPTASTDTQYF. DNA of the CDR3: TGTGCCAGCAGATTCCGGACTGCTATTCTTCCCACCGCTAGCACAGATACGCAGTATTTT.

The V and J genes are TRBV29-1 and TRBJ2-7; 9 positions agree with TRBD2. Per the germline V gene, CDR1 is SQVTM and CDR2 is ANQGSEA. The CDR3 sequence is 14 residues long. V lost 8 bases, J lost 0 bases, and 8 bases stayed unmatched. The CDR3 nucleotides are TGCAGCATGATGACTAGCGGTGACTCCTACGAGCAGTACTTC. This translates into CSMMTSGDSYEQYF.

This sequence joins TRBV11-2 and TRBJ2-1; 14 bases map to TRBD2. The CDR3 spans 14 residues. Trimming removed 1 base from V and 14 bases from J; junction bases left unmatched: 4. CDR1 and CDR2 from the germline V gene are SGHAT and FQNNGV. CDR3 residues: CASSLGRLAGGEFF. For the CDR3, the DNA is TGTGCCAGCAGCTTAGGCCGACTAGCGGGGGGGGAGTTCTTC.

CDR3 protein: CASSPGTSNTEAFF. In DNA form, the CDR3 reads TGTGCCAGCAGCCCGGGGACCTCGAACACTGAAGCTTTCTTT. The chain uses TRBV7-3 and TRBJ1-1; D is perhaps TRBD1 (5 bases). Trimming took 5 bases from V and 1 from J, leaving 11 bases between them. Germline-derived CDR1 and CDR2 are SGHTA and FQGTGA. CDR3 length: 14 amino acids.

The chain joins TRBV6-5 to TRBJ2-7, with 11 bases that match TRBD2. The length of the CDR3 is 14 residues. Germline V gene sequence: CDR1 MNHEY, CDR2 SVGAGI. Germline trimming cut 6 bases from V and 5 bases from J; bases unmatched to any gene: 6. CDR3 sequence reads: CASRVAGGPNEQYF. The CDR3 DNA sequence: TGTGCCAGCAGGGTAGCGGGGGGGCCAAACGAGCAGTACTTC.

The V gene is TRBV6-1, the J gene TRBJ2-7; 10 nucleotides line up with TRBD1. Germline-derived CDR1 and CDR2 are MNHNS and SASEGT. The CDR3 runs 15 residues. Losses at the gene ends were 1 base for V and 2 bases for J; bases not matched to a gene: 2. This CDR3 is CASSEGQGAAYEQYF. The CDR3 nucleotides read TGTGCCAGCAGTGAAGGACAGGGGGCCGCCTACGAGCAGTACTTC.

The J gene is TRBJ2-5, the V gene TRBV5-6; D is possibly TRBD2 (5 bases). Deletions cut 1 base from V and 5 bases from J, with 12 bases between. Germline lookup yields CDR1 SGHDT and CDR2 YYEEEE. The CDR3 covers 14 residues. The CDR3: CASSLPPGMETQYF. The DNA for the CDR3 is TGTGCCAGCAGCTTGCCCCCCGGGATGGAGACCCAGTACTTC. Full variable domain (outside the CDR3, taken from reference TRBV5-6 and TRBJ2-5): DAGVTQSPTHLIKTRGQQVTLRCSPKSGHDTVSWYQQALGQGPQFIFQYYEEEERQRGNFPDRFSGHQFPNYSSELNVNALLLGDSALYLCASSLPPGMETQYFGPGTRLLVL.

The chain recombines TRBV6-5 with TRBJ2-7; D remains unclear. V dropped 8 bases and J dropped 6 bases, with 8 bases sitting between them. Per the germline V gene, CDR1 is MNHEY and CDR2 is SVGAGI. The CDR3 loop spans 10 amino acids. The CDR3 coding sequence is TGTGCCAGCGGCGGCGCCGAGCAGTACTTC. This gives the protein CASGGAEQYF.

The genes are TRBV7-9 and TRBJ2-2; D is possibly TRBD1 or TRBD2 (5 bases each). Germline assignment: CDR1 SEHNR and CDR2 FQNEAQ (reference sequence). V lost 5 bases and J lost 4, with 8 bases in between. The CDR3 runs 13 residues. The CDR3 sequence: CASSDSGTGELFF. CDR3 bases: TGTGCCAGCAGCGACAGCGGCACCGGGGAGCTGTTTTTT. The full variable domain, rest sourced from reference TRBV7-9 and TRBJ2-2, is DTGVSQNPRHKITKRGQNVTFRCDPISEHNRLYWYRQTLGQGPEFLTYFQNEAQLEKSRLLSDRFSAERPKGSFSTLEIQRTEQGDSAMYLCASSDSGTGELFFGEGSRLTVL.

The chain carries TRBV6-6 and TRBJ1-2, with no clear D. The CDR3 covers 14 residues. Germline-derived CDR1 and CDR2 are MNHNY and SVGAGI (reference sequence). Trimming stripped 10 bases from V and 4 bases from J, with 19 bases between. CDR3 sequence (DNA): TGTGCCACCGCTCCGCCGGGAGCAGTCTATGGCTACACCTTC. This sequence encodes CATAPPGAVYGYTF.

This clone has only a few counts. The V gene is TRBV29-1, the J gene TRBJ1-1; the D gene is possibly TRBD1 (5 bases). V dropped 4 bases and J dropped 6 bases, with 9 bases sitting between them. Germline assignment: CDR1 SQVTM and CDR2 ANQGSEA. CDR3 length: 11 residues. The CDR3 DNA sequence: TGCAGCGTTGGGGGGACGGCTGAAGCTTTCTTT. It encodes CSVGGTAEAFF.

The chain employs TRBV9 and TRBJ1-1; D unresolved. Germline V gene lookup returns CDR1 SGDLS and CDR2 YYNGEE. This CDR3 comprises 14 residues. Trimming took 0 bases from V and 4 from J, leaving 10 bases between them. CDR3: CASSVVGSSTEAFF. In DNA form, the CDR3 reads TGTGCCAGCAGCGTAGTGGGCTCGAGCACTGAAGCTTTCTTT.